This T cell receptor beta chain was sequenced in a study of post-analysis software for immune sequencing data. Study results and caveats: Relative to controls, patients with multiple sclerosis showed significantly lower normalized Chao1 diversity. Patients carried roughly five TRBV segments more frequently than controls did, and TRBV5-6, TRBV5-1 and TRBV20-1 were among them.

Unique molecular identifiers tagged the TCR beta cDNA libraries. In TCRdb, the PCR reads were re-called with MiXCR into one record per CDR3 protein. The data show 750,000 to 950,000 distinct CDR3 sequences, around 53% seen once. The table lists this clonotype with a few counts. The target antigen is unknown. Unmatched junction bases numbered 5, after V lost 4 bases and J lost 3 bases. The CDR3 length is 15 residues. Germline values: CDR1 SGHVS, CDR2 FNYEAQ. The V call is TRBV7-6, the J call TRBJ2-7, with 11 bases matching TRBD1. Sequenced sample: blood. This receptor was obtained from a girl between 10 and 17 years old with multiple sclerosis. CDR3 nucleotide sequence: TGTGCCAGCAGCTCGGGACAGGGGGGGCACTACGAGCAGTACTTC. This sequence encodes CASSSGQGGHYEQYF.